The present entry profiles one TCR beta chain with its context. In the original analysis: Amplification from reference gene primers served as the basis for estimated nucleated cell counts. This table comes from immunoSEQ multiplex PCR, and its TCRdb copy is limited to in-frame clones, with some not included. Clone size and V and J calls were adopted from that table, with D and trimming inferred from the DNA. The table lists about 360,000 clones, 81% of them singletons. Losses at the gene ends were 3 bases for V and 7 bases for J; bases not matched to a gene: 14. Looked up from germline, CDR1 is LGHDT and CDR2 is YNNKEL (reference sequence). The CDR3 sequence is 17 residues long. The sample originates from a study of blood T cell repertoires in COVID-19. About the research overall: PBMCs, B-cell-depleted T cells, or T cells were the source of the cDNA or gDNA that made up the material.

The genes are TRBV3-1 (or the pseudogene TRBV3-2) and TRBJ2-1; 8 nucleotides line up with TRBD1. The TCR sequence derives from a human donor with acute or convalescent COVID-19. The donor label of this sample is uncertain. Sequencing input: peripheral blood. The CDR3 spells CASSQADLGRGRNEQFF. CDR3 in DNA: TGTGCCAGCAGCCAGGCCGATTTAGGCAGGGGGCGGAATGAGCAGTTCTTC.